These 30 T cell receptor beta chains came from one sample sequenced in a study of T cell changes during pregnancy in multiple sclerosis. Generated by immunoSEQ multiplex PCR, the TCRdb table keeps only in-frame clones and is missing some. The sample lists 15,000 to 20,000 clones; approximately 87% were seen once. The sample in question was CD8+ T cells from peripheral blood mononuclear cells, obtained in the third trimester of pregnancy. These TCRs come from a female donor in good health, enrolled as a control in a pregnancy study.

The chain links TRBV6-4 to TRBJ2-6, with TRBD1 matching 11 bases. This CDR3 has 16 residues. J was trimmed by 2 bases and V by 4 bases; bases with no gene match: 1. Germline V gives CDR1 MRHNA, CDR2 SNTAGT. The CDR3 is CASSGTGGAGANVLTF. As DNA, the CDR3 is TGTGCCAGCAGTGGGACAGGGGGCGCTGGGGCCAACGTCCTGACTTTC.

The gene calls are TRBV5-6 and TRBJ1-5; D uncertain. The CDR3 is 14 residues long. CDR1 and CDR2 (germline): SGHDT, YYEEEE. The V end lost 2 bases, the J end lost 0 bases, and 6 bases lay between the germline ends. In nucleotides, the CDR3 is TGTGCCAGCAGCTTCGGTAGTAGCAATCAGCCCCAGCATTTT. Its protein is CASSFGSSNQPQHF.

The CDR3 DNA reads TGTGCCAGCAGCCTCAAGACAGGATTGAACACTGAAGCTTTCTTT. As protein: CASSLKTGLNTEAFF. The V gene is TRBV4-2, the J gene TRBJ1-1; tentatively, D is TRBD1 (6 bases). Looked up from germline, CDR1 is LGHNA and CDR2 is YNFKEQ. The length of the CDR3 is 15 residues. V was cut by 4 bases and J by 0 bases, with 12 bases left in between.

The rearrangement uses TRBV7-9 and TRBJ2-7; possibly TRBD1 for D (5 bases). Trimming removed 7 bases at V and 3 bases at J, with 16 bases between. The CDR3 covers 14 residues. The germline V gene encodes CDR1 SEHNR and CDR2 FQNEAQ (reference sequence). CDR3 bases: TGTGCCAGCACCCCCTTAGACAGCTTCTACGAGCAGTACTTC. It encodes CASTPLDSFYEQYF.

The V and J genes are TRBV5-1 and TRBJ1-1, with a tentative D call TRBD1 (5 bases). V was clipped by 0 bases and J by 1 base, with 7 bases between them. CDR1 and CDR2 (germline): SGHRS, YFSETQ. The CDR3 has 14 residues. The CDR3 sequence: CASSLAQGNTEAFF. CDR3 coding DNA: TGCGCCAGCAGCTTGGCCCAGGGGAACACTGAAGCTTTCTTT.

The chain couples TRBV27 to TRBJ2-1; D may be TRBD2 (6 bases). The length of the CDR3 is 15 residues. The germline gives CDR1 MNHEY, CDR2 SMNVEV (reference sequence). V shed 8 bases and J shed 2 bases, with 16 bases lying between them. Written as DNA, the CDR3 is TGTGCCAGCCGTCGGCGGGATAGCACCTACAATGAGCAGTTCTTC. Residues: CASRRRDSTYNEQFF.

This rearrangement joins TRBV5-6 to TRBJ1-4, with D maybe TRBD1 (5 bases). Germline V gives CDR1 SGHDT, CDR2 YYEEEE. The V end was cut by 4 bases, the J end by 7 bases, with 17 bases between. This CDR3 is built from 15 residues. CDR3 in amino acids: CASSPLQATGEKLFF. The CDR3 DNA follows: TGTGCCAGCAGCCCTTTACAGGCGACGGGTGAAAAACTGTTTTTT.

This sequence joins TRBV15 and TRBJ2-7; D perhaps matches TRBD2 (5 bases). This CDR3 region has 15 residues. Trimming took 1 base from V and 0 from J, leaving 10 bases between them. Per germline, CDR1 LNHNV and CDR2 YYDKDF (reference sequence). The CDR3 is CATSRAEDSSYEQYF. CDR3 in DNA: TGTGCCACCAGCAGAGCTGAGGACTCCTCCTACGAGCAGTACTTC.

The CDR3 coding sequence is TGCGCCAGCAGCCAAGACGGAACAGGGAGAGGGACTGAAGCTTTCTTT. Translating it yields CASSQDGTGRGTEAFF. The chain couples TRBV4-3 to TRBJ1-1; tentatively, D is TRBD1 (6 bases). The CDR3 totals 16 residues. The germline V gene has CDR1 LGHNA and CDR2 YSLEER. Trimming removed 0 bases at V and 5 bases at J, with 16 bases between.

The chain employs TRBV5-6 and TRBJ1-2, with a possible D match to TRBD1 (6 bases). CDR3 size: 14 residues. V gave up 3 bases and J gave up 4 bases, with 13 bases separating them. CDR1 SGHDT and CDR2 YYEEEE come from the germline V gene. The CDR3 bases are TGTGCCAGCAGCTCACAGGGATGGGGCTATGGCTACACCTTC. Translated, it gives CASSSQGWGYGYTF.

The chain is built from TRBV21-1 and TRBJ2-7; the listed D gene, TRBD1, was not tested against the DNA. TRBV21-1 is a known pseudogene. The length of the CDR3 is 15 residues. The CDR3 DNA reads as TGTGCCAGCAACTCGGGACCAGGGGGCGCCTACGAGCAGTACTTC. It yields the protein CASNSGPGGAYEQYF.

The chain is built from TRBV29-1 and TRBJ2-5, with TRBD1 matching over 8 bases. This CDR3 has 15 residues. Germline V CDR1 and CDR2: SQVTM, ANQGSEA. With 5 bases clipped from V and 7 bases from J, the junction kept 15 bases outside the gene matches. The DNA of the CDR3 is TGCAGCGTTTGGGGACAGGACAGGAAAGACGGGACCCAGTACTTC. Its protein product is CSVWGQDRKDGTQYF.

V gene TRBV28 combines with J gene TRBJ2-5; D is possibly TRBD1 (5 bases). CDR3 length equals 14 residues. Trimming cost V 4 bases and J 2 bases, with 11 bases left between them. Germline V gives CDR1 MDHEN, CDR2 SYDVKM. CDR3 sequence reads: CASSSPPGQETQYF. CDR3 bases: TGTGCCAGCAGTTCCCCGCCAGGGCAAGAGACCCAGTACTTC.

The chain has TRBV5-6 and TRBJ1-1; unclear D gene. The CDR3 has 13 residues. Germline CDR1 and CDR2: SGHDT and YYEEEE. The V end was cut by 2 bases, the J end by 8 bases, with 13 bases between. Written as DNA, the CDR3 is TGTGCCAGCAGCTTAAGGTGGAGGGTGGAAGCTTTCTTT. It is translated as CASSLRWRVEAFF. The whole variable domain, filled in from reference TRBV5-6 and TRBJ1-1, reads DAGVTQSPTHLIKTRGQQVTLRCSPKSGHDTVSWYQQALGQGPQFIFQYYEEEERQRGNFPDRFSGHQFPNYSSELNVNALLLGDSALYLCASSLRWRVEAFFGQGTRLTVV.

The genes are TRBV29-1 and TRBJ2-7; D may be TRBD1 (5 bases). Germline CDR1 and CDR2: SQVTM and ANQGSEA. The CDR3 loop spans 13 amino acids. V was cut by 7 bases and J by 5 bases, with 18 bases left in between. In DNA, the CDR3 is TGCAGCGCCGTGACCCCAGGGAAACACGAGCAGTACTTC. It specifies CSAVTPGKHEQYF.

The V and J genes are TRBV29-1 and TRBJ2-1, with D maybe TRBD2 (5 bases). CDR1 and CDR2 (germline): SQVTM, ANQGSEA. The CDR3 totals 14 residues. V lost 5 bases, J lost 5 bases, and 16 bases lay in between. CDR3 sequence reads: CSVSGVEANNEQFF. In DNA form, the CDR3 reads TGCAGCGTTTCCGGGGTCGAAGCGAACAATGAGCAGTTCTTC.

This chain uses TRBV27 with TRBJ2-7, with a tentative D call TRBD1 (5 bases). The germline gives CDR1 MNHEY, CDR2 SMNVEV (reference sequence). CDR3 size: 16 residues. V lost 4 bases to trimming and J lost 0 bases, with 16 bases between them. The CDR3 protein is CASSSDEQASSYEQYF. CDR3 coding DNA: TGTGCCAGCAGTTCCGACGAACAGGCAAGCTCCTACGAGCAGTACTTC.

This clone was seen once. The chain links TRBV6-6 to TRBJ2-5; D gene ambiguous. V shed 4 bases and J shed 3 bases, with 9 bases lying between them. The CDR3 is 13 amino acids. Germline V gene data show CDR1 as MNHNY and CDR2 as SVGAGI (reference sequence). CDR3 DNA sequence: TGTGCCAGCAGTTTGAGAGAGGAAGAGACCCAGTACTTC. Its protein is CASSLREEETQYF.

V usage is TRBV19 and J usage is TRBJ2-1; TRBD1 matches 7 bases. The CDR3 has 13 amino acids. J lost 4 bases, V lost 5 bases, and 2 bases had no gene match. Germline V gives CDR1 LNHDA, CDR2 SQIVND (reference sequence). As DNA, the CDR3 is TGTGCCAGTAGTTCACAGGGGTACAATGAGCAGTTCTTC. Translated, it gives CASSSQGYNEQFF. The full variable domain, completed using reference TRBV19 and TRBJ2-1, is DGGITQSPKYLFRKEGQNVTLSCEQNLNHDAMYWYRQDPGQGLRLIYYSQIVNDFQKGDIAEGYSVSREKKESFPLTVTSAQKNPTAFYLCASSSQGYNEQFFGPGTRLTVL.

The rearrangement joins TRBV6-1 to TRBJ2-2; D may be TRBD1 (5 bases). V was pared by 4 bases and J by 3 bases, with 9 bases between. The CDR3 runs 14 residues. Germline values: CDR1 MNHNS, CDR2 SASEGT. The CDR3 spells CASSGGADTGELFF. The CDR3 coding sequence is TGTGCCAGCAGTGGGGGCGCGGACACCGGGGAGCTGTTTTTT.

The chain couples TRBV7-9 to TRBJ2-5; TRBD2 matches at 9 bases. The CDR3 spans 14 residues. Looked up from germline, CDR1 is SEHNR and CDR2 is FQNEAQ (reference sequence). The trim removed 11 bases at V and 5 bases at J, leaving 12 bases unmatched. The CDR3 is CASGGLAGRETQYF. The CDR3 DNA is TGTGCCTCTGGGGGGCTAGCGGGAAGGGAGACCCAGTACTTC. Full variable domain (outside the CDR3, taken from reference TRBV7-9 and TRBJ2-5): DTGVSQNPRHKITKRGQNVTFRCDPISEHNRLYWYRQTLGQGPEFLTYFQNEAQLEKSRLLSDRFSAERPKGSFSTLEIQRTEQGDSAMYLCASGGLAGRETQYFGPGTRLLVL.

The chain joins TRBV15 to TRBJ2-7, with 7 nucleotides matching TRBD1. Trimming at V came to 3 bases and at J to 3 bases, leaving 5 bases not matched to a gene. The length of the CDR3 is 14 residues. Per the germline V gene, CDR1 is LNHNV and CDR2 is YYDKDF (reference sequence). For the CDR3, the DNA is TGTGCCACCAGCAGTGGACAGGACCTCTACGAGCAGTACTTC. This encodes CATSSGQDLYEQYF.

DNA of the CDR3: TGTGCCAGCAGTTGGGGTGGGGACAGTTTATACTACGAGCAGTACTTC. Translating gives CASSWGGDSLYYEQYF. V usage is TRBV27 and J usage is TRBJ2-7, with 7 bases fitting TRBD1. The CDR3 is 16 amino acids. J was trimmed by 3 bases and V by 4 bases; bases with no gene match: 12. The germline CDR1 and CDR2 sequences are MNHEY and SMNVEV (reference sequence).

This clone is classed as medium-sized (0.01 to 0.1%). V is TRBV9 and J is TRBJ1-4; D is possibly TRBD1 (5 bases). Germline V lookup: CDR1 SGDLS, CDR2 YYNGEE. This CDR3 has 15 amino acids. The V gene lost 2 bases and the J gene lost 5 bases, with 13 bases spanning the gap. In nucleotides, the CDR3 is TGTGCCAGCAGCGTTAGGGAGGGGAGAAATGAAAAACTGTTTTTT. Protein: CASSVREGRNEKLFF.

This clone was seen more than once but under ten times. The rearrangement uses TRBV5-6 and TRBJ1-5; 7 bases fit TRBD1. Trimming took 3 bases from V and 3 from J; bases not matched to a gene: 9. Germline CDR1 SGHDT, CDR2 YYEEEE. CDR3 length: 16 amino acids. CDR3 nucleotide sequence: TGTGCCAGCAGCTCGTTGAGACAGGGTTACAATCAGCCCCAGCATTTT. It translates to CASSSLRQGYNQPQHF.

J is TRBJ1-5 and V is TRBV19, with TRBD1 identical over 8 bases. With 3 bases clipped from V and 5 bases from J, the junction kept 6 bases outside the gene matches. Germline V gene lookup returns CDR1 LNHDA and CDR2 SQIVND (reference sequence). This CDR3 contains 15 residues. The CDR3 sequence: CASSIGGTGDQPQHF. CDR3 in DNA: TGTGCCAGTAGTATTGGAGGGACAGGTGATCAGCCCCAGCATTTT.

The V and J genes are TRBV18 and TRBJ2-4, with a weak D call TRBD1 (6 bases). Germline V gene lookup returns CDR1 KGHSH and CDR2 LQKENI. V lost 3 bases and J 6 bases, leaving 24 bases between the germline ends. The CDR3 length is 18 residues. In DNA form, the CDR3 reads TGTGCCAGCTCACCCAGGGGCTTATCCACGAGCTTGAGAAACATTCAGTACTTC. Protein sequence: CASSPRGLSTSLRNIQYF.

V gene TRBV15 combines with J gene TRBJ2-5; 8 bases line up with TRBD1. The CDR3 contains 15 residues. J was trimmed by 5 bases and V by 2 bases; bases with no gene match: 7. CDR1 is LNHNV, CDR2 YYDKDF, per germline (reference sequence). The CDR3 DNA follows: TGTGCCACCAGCAGACTAGACAGGGGCGAGGAGACCCAGTACTTC. The encoded protein is CATSRLDRGEETQYF.

J is TRBJ2-1 and V is TRBV28; 7 bases align to TRBD2. The V and J ends lost 6 bases and 8 bases, in that order; junction bases with no gene match: 16. The CDR3 extends over 16 amino acids. CDR1 is MDHEN, CDR2 SYDVKM, per germline. The CDR3 sequence: CASRASLAEVQYEQFF. The DNA of the CDR3 is TGTGCCAGCAGGGCCTCTCTAGCGGAAGTTCAATATGAGCAGTTCTTC.

This clone was recorded only once. This chain uses TRBV6-1 with TRBJ2-7, with 8 bases identical to TRBD2. J lost 3 bases, V lost 4 bases, and 11 bases had no gene match. Germline V lookup: CDR1 MNHNS, CDR2 SASEGT. The CDR3 has 16 residues. Written as DNA, the CDR3 is TGTGCCAGCAGTGTCCTCGGGACTAGGGAAAACTACGAGCAGTACTTC. Its protein product is CASSVLGTRENYEQYF.